These 22 T cell receptor beta chains were sequenced from one sample in a study of T cell responses to AZD1222 COVID-19 vaccine (dated by TCRdb to about 2021). This specimen's time point label, interpreted: baseline before first vaccination. The library relied on the immunoSEQ multiplex PCR assay. The table comes from immuneACCESS by way of TCRdb, which keeps in-frame sequences with V and J called. Part of the clones is missing from these tables; in studies checked, under half for an unresolved V gene and the rest for unknown reasons. For this sample the table gives more than 85,000 clones, of which about nine tenths were detected only once. Together, the top ten hold 1.5% to 2% of the sample. Sequencing used peripheral blood, obtained on day 0 of AZD1222 vaccination. The origin of the receptors is an adult in good health.

The CDR3 nucleotides are TGTGCCAGCAGCTTAGATACAGGGTTCGGGCCCCAGCATTTT. Translated, it gives CASSLDTGFGPQHF. J is TRBJ1-5 and V is TRBV11-2; D possibly corresponds to TRBD1 (6 bases). The CDR3 is 14 residues long. V was shortened by 0 bases and J by 9 bases, with 12 bases between the two germline ends. The germline V gene encodes CDR1 SGHAT and CDR2 FQNNGV.

The chain carries TRBV5-1 and TRBJ1-2; tentatively, D is TRBD1 (5 bases). Between the trimmed V and J ends, which lost 4 bases and 0 bases, there was a span of 31 bases. Looked up from germline, CDR1 is SGHRS and CDR2 is YFSETQ. The CDR3 has 21 residues. The CDR3 bases are TGCGCCAGCAGCAGTGGTCGCACACAACCTGCGTGGGGCACAGCTAACTATGGCTACACCTTC. This codes for CASSSGRTQPAWGTANYGYTF.

The chain is built from TRBV29-1 and TRBJ2-7; D is possibly TRBD2 (6 bases). Per germline, CDR1 SQVTM and CDR2 ANQGSEA. The CDR3 consists of 14 residues. Trimming cost V 4 bases and J 6 bases, with 19 bases left between them. CDR3 nucleotides: TGCAGCGTTGGTTTGCTGTTGGGCGGGGCCGAGCAGTACTTC. Its protein product is CSVGLLLGGAEQYF.

The rearrangement joins TRBV5-1 to TRBJ2-5; the D gene is possibly TRBD2 (6 bases). Between the trimmed V and J ends, which lost 4 bases and 7 bases, there was a span of 17 bases. The CDR3 consists of 14 residues. From germline, CDR1 is SGHRS and CDR2 YFSETQ. CDR3 in DNA: TGCGCCAGCAGCCCCGGGGGACTCCTCGGGACCCAGTACTTC. It specifies CASSPGGLLGTQYF.

The DNA of the CDR3 is TGTGCCAGCAGCGCGGGACAGCACTCTGGAAACACCATATATTTT. Its protein product is CASSAGQHSGNTIYF. The J gene is TRBJ1-3, the V gene TRBV9; TRBD1 agrees at 7 bases. The CDR3 totals 15 residues. Germline loops: CDR1 SGDLS, CDR2 YYNGEE. V lost 3 bases and J lost 0; bases outside the gene matches: 3.

The chain joins TRBV6-6 to TRBJ1-2; 8 positions agree with TRBD1. CDR3 length: 16 amino acids. Losses at the gene ends were 5 bases for V and 8 bases for J; bases not matched to a gene: 16. Germline CDR1 reads MNHNY; CDR2 reads SVGAGI (reference sequence). The CDR3 protein is CASSGSGTGKNVGYTF. DNA for the CDR3: TGTGCCAGCAGTGGATCCGGGACAGGAAAGAATGTGGGCTACACCTTC.

This clone appeared a single time. At one boundary the junction diverges from the germline segment, which might be a read error. The rearrangement joins TRBV7-9 to TRBJ1-2, with a possible D match to TRBD1 (5 bases). The CDR3 spans 9 residues. Germline V gene sequence: CDR1 SEHNR, CDR2 FQNEAQ (reference sequence). CDR3 residues: CASSLGDAF. In DNA, the CDR3 is TGTGCCAGCAGCTTAGGGGACGCGTTC.

V and J are TRBV19 and TRBJ1-1; TRBD1 matches 8 bases. This CDR3 region has 11 residues. Trimming cost V 7 bases and J 11 bases; bases outside gene matches: 6. CDR1 and CDR2 (germline): LNHDA, SQIVND (reference sequence). CDR3 sequence (DNA): TGTGCCAGTACCACCGGACAGGGTGCTTTCTTT. Translated: CASTTGQGAFF.

The rearrangement uses TRBV7-9 and TRBJ1-1; 11 nucleotides align to TRBD1. The germline gives CDR1 SEHNR, CDR2 FQNEAQ (reference sequence). V gave up 4 bases and J gave up 3 bases; unmatched junction bases: 7. This CDR3 spans 16 amino acids. CDR3 sequence (DNA): TGTGCCAGCAGCTCAGGGACAGGGGGATCGTACACTGAAGCTTTCTTT. Its protein is CASSSGTGGSYTEAFF.

The chain combines TRBV5-1 with TRBJ2-3; D unclear. The CDR3 has 12 residues. Germline assignment: CDR1 SGHRS and CDR2 YFSETQ. V shed 4 bases and J shed 5 bases, with 8 bases lying between them. The chain's CDR3 is CASSPDLDTQYF. The CDR3 DNA sequence: TGCGCCAGCAGCCCAGACTTAGATACGCAGTATTTT.

This clone was observed once. This chain uses TRBV5-6 with TRBJ1-6, with no clear D. CDR1 and CDR2 from the germline V gene are SGHDT and YYEEEE. The CDR3 sequence is 16 residues long. Trimming took 0 bases from V and 6 from J, leaving 13 bases between them. CDR3 sequence (DNA): TGTGCCAGCAGCTTGGAATCCGGGGTCGGTAATTCACCCCTCCACTTT. Protein sequence: CASSLESGVGNSPLHF.

The rearrangement links TRBV9 to TRBJ1-2, with D unclear. Per germline, CDR1 SGDLS and CDR2 YYNGEE. The CDR3 covers 15 residues. V was trimmed by 0 bases and J by 4 bases, leaving 13 bases between them. The CDR3 is CASSVERDGPYGYTF. The CDR3 DNA reads as TGTGCCAGCAGCGTAGAAAGAGACGGACCCTATGGCTACACCTTC.

This clone has just one count. This chain connects TRBV5-4 to TRBJ2-7, with 7 bases that match TRBD1. The length of the CDR3 is 14 residues. V was clipped by 2 bases and J by 5 bases; unmatched bases: 7. CDR1 SGHNT and CDR2 YYREEE come from the germline V gene (reference sequence). CDR3 sequence (DNA): TGTGCCAGCAGCTTCCGGGACAGTGGCCACGAGCAGTACTTC. Translated, it gives CASSFRDSGHEQYF.

Here the CDR3 reads CASGIGYEQYF. CDR3 bases: TGTGCCAGCGGGATCGGCTACGAGCAGTACTTC. This rearrangement joins TRBV2 to TRBJ2-7; unclear D gene. Trimming pared 8 bases from V and 3 bases from J, leaving 8 bases between. CDR3 length equals 11 residues. Germline V lookup: CDR1 SNHLY, CDR2 FYNNEI.

The chain is built from TRBV4-2 and TRBJ1-1; D remains unclear. CDR3 size: 13 residues. From germline, CDR1 is LGHNA and CDR2 YNFKEQ. V lost 3 bases to trimming and J lost 7 bases, with 12 bases between them. The CDR3 region has the DNA TGTGCCAGCAGCCAGACCGTGTGGGGTGAAGCTTTCTTT. Translating gives CASSQTVWGEAFF.

The genes are TRBV19 and TRBJ1-2, with 7 bases that match TRBD1. V lost 3 bases to trimming and J lost 5 bases; unmatched junction nucleotides: 6. This CDR3 has 14 amino acids. Germline CDR1 LNHDA, CDR2 SQIVND (reference sequence). The CDR3 here is CASSMGTDFYGYTF. The CDR3 DNA reads as TGTGCCAGTAGTATGGGGACAGACTTTTATGGCTACACCTTC. The variable domain in full, with the rest retrieved from reference TRBV19 and TRBJ1-2, is DGGITQSPKYLFRKEGQNVTLSCEQNLNHDAMYWYRQDPGQGLRLIYYSQIVNDFQKGDIAEGYSVSREKKESFPLTVTSAQKNPTAFYLCASSMGTDFYGYTFGSGTRLTVV.

There are a few counts of this clone. The gene calls are TRBV3-1 (or the pseudogene TRBV3-2) and TRBJ1-6, with a weak D call TRBD1 (5 bases). The germline V and J ends were trimmed by 4 bases and 7 bases, with 8 bases remaining between them. The germline CDR1 and CDR2 sequences are LGHDT and YNNKEL (reference sequence). The CDR3 consists of 13 residues. CDR3 amino acids: CASSRRQNSPLHF. CDR3 nucleotide sequence: TGTGCCAGCAGCCGGCGACAGAATTCACCCCTCCACTTT.

The V call is TRBV6-1, the J call TRBJ2-3; D is undetermined. The V gene lost 0 bases and the J gene lost 5 bases, with 3 bases spanning the gap. CDR1 and CDR2 from the germline V gene are MNHNS and SASEGT. The CDR3 is 12 amino acids. CDR3 amino acids: CASSEARDTQYF. Written as DNA, the CDR3 is TGTGCCAGCAGTGAAGCGCGAGATACGCAGTATTTT.

V usage is TRBV6-5 and J usage is TRBJ1-1, with D uncertain. The germline gives CDR1 MNHEY, CDR2 SVGAGI. The V gene lost 6 bases and the J gene lost 5 bases, with 16 bases spanning the gap. The CDR3 sequence is 14 residues long. The CDR3 DNA reads TGTGCCAGCAGACAATCCCGGGTATGGACTGAAGCTTTCTTT. It codes for CASRQSRVWTEAFF.

The chain carries TRBV20-1 and TRBJ1-2, with TRBD1 matching 8 bases. The CDR3 extends over 15 amino acids. CDR1 and CDR2 (germline): DFQATT, SNEGSKA (reference sequence). J gave up 8 bases and V 3 bases, and 14 bases lay outside the gene matches. The CDR3 bases are TGCAGTGCTAGTGGCTTCTCAGGGGGCGCCGGGGGCTACACCTTC. The encoded protein is CSASGFSGGAGGYTF.

This clone was observed a single time. The rearrangement links TRBV10-3 to TRBJ1-1; D ambiguous. Trimming shortened V by 7 bases and J by 3 bases, and 15 bases separated the two germline ends. CDR3 length: 14 residues. In germline, CDR1 is ENHRY, CDR2 SYGVKD. Written as DNA, the CDR3 is TGTGCCATCACCCCTGACGGTTTCCACACTGAAGCTTTCTTT. Its translation is CAITPDGFHTEAFF.

The gene calls are TRBV2 and TRBJ1-2, with D possibly matching TRBD1 (5 bases). The CDR3 extends over 15 amino acids. With 5 bases removed from V and 0 bases from J, the gap between germline ends came to 13 bases. Germline CDR1 is SNHLY and CDR2 is FYNNEI. The CDR3 sequence: CASSIDRTANYGYTF. The CDR3 DNA follows: TGTGCCAGCAGTATAGACAGAACAGCTAACTATGGCTACACCTTC.